In its sample, the clone carrying this TCR beta chain was seen many times. Its antigen is not known. 5'RACE employing 10-nucleotide random UMIs yielded the cDNA. TCRdb itself ran the 5' RACE reads through MiXCR, one entry per CDR3 protein. The repertoire holds under 90,000 distinct CDR3 sequences, with around 3.6% as singletons. The entry originates in a study of neurological immune-mediated disorders. Study-level results: Repertoires from 18 of 34 multiple sclerosis patients grouped phylogenetically into a related-CDR3 cluster, suggesting a possible signature.

The receptor comes from a woman aged 45-60 years with multiple sclerosis. Sequencing was performed on PBMCs.

This CDR3 is CASSSSPGANQPQHF. In DNA, the CDR3 is TGCGCCAGCAGCTCCTCACCGGGGGCCAATCAGCCCCAGCATTTT. V usage is TRBV5-1 and J usage is TRBJ1-5, with D possibly TRBD1 on 6 matching bases. The germline CDR1 and CDR2 sequences are SGHRS and YFSETQ. Trimming stripped 3 bases from V and 3 bases from J, with 13 bases between. The CDR3 is made up of 15 amino acids.